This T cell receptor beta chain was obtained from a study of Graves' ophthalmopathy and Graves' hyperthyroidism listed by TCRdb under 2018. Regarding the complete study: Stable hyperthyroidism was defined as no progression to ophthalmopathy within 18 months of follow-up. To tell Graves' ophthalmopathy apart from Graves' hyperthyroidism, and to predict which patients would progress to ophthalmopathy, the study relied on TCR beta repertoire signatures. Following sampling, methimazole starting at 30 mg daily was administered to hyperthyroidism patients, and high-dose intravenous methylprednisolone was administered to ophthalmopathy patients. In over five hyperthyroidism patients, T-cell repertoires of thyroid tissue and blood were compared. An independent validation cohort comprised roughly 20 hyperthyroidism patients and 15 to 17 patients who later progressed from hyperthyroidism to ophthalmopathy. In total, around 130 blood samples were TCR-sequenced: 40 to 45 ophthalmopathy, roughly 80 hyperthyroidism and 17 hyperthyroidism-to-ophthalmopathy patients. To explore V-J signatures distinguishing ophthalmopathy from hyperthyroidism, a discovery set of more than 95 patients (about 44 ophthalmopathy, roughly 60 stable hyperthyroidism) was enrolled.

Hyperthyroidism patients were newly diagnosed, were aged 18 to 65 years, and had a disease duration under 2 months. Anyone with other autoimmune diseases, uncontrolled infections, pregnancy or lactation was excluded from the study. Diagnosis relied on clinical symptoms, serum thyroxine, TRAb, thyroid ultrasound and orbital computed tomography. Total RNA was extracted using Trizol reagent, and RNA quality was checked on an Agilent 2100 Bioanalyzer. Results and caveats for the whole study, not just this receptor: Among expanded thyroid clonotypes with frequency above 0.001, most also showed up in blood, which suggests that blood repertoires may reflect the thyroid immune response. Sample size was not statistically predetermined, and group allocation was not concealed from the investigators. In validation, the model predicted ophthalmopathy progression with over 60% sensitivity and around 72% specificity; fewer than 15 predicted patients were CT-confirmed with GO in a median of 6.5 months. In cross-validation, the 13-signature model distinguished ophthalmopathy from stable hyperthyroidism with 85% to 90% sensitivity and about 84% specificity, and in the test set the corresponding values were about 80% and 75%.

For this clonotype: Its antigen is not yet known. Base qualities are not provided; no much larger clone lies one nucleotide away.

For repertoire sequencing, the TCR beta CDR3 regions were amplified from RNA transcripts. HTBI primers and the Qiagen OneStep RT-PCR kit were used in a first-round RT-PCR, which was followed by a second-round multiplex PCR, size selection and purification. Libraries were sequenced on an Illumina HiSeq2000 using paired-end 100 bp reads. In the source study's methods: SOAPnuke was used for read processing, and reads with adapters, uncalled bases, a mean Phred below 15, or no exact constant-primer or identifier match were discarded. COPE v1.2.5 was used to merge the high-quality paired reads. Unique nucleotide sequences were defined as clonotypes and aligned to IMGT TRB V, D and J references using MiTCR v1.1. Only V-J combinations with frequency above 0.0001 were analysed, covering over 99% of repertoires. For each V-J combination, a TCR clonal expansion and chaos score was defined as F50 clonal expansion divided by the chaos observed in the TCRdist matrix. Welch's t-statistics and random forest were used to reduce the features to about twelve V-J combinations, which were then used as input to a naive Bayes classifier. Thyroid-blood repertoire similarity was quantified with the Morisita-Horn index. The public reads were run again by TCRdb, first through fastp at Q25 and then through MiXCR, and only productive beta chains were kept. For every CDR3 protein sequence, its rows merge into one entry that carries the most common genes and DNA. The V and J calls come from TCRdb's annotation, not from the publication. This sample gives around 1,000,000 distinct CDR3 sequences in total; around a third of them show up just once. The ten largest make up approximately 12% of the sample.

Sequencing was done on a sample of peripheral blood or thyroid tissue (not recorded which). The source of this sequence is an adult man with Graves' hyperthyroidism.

The sequence in DNA is TGTGCCAGCAGAGTAAGCCAGGGGGCGGGAGAGACCCAGTACTTC. Its translation is CASRVSQGAGETQYF. The V and J genes are TRBV12-3 or TRBV12-4 and TRBJ2-5; 8 bases in the junction line up with TRBD1. CDR3 length: 15 amino acids, cysteine to phenylalanine. The read is trimmed to its CDR3 DNA, 45 bases read in frame from base 1. V is trimmed back by 6 bases and J by 4 bases, and the junction contains 10 bases that no gene match accounts for.